This T cell receptor beta chain was documented in a study of blood T cell repertoires in COVID-19. Across the whole study: Samples representing acute and convalescent COVID-19 were sourced from the United States, Italy and Spain. PBMCs, B-cell-depleted T cells, or T cells were the source of the cDNA or gDNA that made up the material.

The CDR3 consists of 19 residues. Germline V gene data show CDR1 as SGHRS and CDR2 as YFSETQ. Losses at the gene ends were 7 bases for V and 6 bases for J; bases not matched to a gene: 21. In the original workflow: Amplification with reference gene primers provided the estimates of nucleated cell counts. TCRdb's table, derived via immunoSEQ multiplex PCR, lists solely in-frame clones and lacks some. Clone size and the V and J calls come from that table; the DNA yielded D and trimming. The sample consists of about 40,000 clones, roughly 76% of them appearing once. The V gene is TRBV5-1, the J gene TRBJ2-5, with 13 bases aligning to TRBD2. The sample comprised peripheral blood. The sequence was collected from a woman aged 65 to 85 with acute or convalescent COVID-19. CDR3 in amino acids: CASRTGTVGLAGVKQTQYF. The CDR3 nucleotides are TGCGCCAGCCGTACCGGGACTGTCGGACTAGCGGGAGTTAAGCAGACCCAGTACTTC.